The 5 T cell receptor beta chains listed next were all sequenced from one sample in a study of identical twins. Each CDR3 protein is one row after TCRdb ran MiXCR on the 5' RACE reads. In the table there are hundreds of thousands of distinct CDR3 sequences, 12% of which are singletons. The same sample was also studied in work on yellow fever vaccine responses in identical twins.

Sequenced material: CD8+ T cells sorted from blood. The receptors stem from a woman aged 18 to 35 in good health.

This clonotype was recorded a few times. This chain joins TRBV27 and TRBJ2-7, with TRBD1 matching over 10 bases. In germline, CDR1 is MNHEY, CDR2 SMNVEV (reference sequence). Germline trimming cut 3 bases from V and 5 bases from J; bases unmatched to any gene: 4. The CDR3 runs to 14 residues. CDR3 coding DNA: TGTGCCAGCAGTTTGGGACAGGGGAGCGACGAGCAGTACTTC. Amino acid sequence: CASSLGQGSDEQYF.

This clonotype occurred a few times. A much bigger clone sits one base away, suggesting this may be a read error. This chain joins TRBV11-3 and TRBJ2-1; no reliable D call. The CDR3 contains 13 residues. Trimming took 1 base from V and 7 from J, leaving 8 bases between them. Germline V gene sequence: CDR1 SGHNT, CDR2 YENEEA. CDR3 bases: TGTGCCAGCAGCTTAGGGTTATGGAATGAGCAGTTCTTC. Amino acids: CASSLGLWNEQFF.

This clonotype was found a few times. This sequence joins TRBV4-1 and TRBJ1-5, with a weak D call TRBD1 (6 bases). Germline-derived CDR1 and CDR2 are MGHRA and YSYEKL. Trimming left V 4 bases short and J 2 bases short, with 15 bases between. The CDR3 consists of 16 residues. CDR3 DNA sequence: TGCGCCAGCAGCCCTCAATTTCGGACAGGCAATCAGCCCCAGCATTTT. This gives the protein CASSPQFRTGNQPQHF.

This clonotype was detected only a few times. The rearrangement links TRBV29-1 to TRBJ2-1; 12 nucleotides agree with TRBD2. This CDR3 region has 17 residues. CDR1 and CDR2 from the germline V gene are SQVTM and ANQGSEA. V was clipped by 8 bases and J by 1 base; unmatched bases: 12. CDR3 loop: CSTILETSGSSYNEQFF. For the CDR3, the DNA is TGCAGCACCATTTTAGAGACTAGCGGGAGTTCCTACAATGAGCAGTTCTTC.

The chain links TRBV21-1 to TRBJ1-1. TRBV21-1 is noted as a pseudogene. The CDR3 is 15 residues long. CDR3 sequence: CASSKRRGRMNEAFF. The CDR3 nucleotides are TGTGCCAGCAGCAAAAGGAGGGGTAGAATGAATGAAGCTTTCTTT.